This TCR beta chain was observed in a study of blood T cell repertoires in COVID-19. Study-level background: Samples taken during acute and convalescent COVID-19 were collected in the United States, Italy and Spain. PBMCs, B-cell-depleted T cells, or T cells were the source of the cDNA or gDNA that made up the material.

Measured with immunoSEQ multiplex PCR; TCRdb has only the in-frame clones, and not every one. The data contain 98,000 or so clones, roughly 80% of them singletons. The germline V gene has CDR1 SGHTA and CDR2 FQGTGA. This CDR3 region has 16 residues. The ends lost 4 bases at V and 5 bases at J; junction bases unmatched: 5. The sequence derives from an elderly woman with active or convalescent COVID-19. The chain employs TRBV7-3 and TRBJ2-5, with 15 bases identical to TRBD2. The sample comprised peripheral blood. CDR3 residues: CASSSGTSGRTETQYF. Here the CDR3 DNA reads TGTGCCAGCAGCTCAGGGACTAGCGGGAGGACGGAGACCCAGTACTTC.